This T cell receptor (beta chain) was identified in a study of cytomegalovirus exposure and HLA in healthy donors. Measured with immunoSEQ multiplex PCR; TCRdb has only the in-frame clones, and not every one. The sample has about 58,000 clones, 90% seen once. The CDR3 has 17 residues. Germline lookup yields CDR1 SGHVS and CDR2 FNYEAQ. With V trimmed by 4 bases and J by 1 base, 7 bases remained unmatched. The TCR originated in a man aged 18 to 30 in good health and CMV-seronegative. The chain recombines TRBV7-6 with TRBJ2-2, with 9 nucleotides matching TRBD2. Sequencing input: PBMCs. The CDR3 loop reads CASSSGASGMNTGELFF. The CDR3 nucleotides read TGTGCCAGCAGCTCAGGGGCTAGCGGGATGAACACCGGGGAGCTGTTTTTT.